The rows below give T cell receptor beta chains drawn from one sample of a study of blood T cell repertoires in COVID-19. Some clones are missing from TCRdb's copy, which holds only in-frame ones; the method was immunoSEQ multiplex PCR. The sample comprises approximately 290,000 clones, approximately 86% of which are singletons, and about 0.9% rests with the top ten. Sequenced material: peripheral blood. The receptor set was obtained from a human donor with COVID-19, enrolled during active disease. The donor label of this sample is uncertain. CDR3s include the opening cysteine and the closing phenylalanine or tryptophan. Each record gives: J gene, V gene, D gene, clone size, CDR3 DNA, CDR3 protein. D genes are given only for firm matches. Part of the rows lack a size; the others show once, few, many or a class for expanded clones.

>TRBJ2-3|TRBV5-6|NA|NA
TGTGCCAGCAGCTTGGGCGGTTCCCACACAGATACGCAGTATTTT
CASSLGGSHTDTQYF
>TRBJ2-7|TRBV7-9|TRBD2|NA
TGTGCCAGCAGCTTAGCGGGAGGGCCTTGGAACGAGCAGTACTTC
CASSLAGGPWNEQYF
>TRBJ2-7|TRBV10-3|NA|many
TGTGCCATCAGTGGGCGGGGCTACGAGCAGTACTTC
CAISGRGYEQYF
>TRBJ1-1|TRBV6-5|TRBD1|NA
TGTGCCAGCAACCAGGACAGGGACACTGAAGCTTTCTTT
CASNQDRDTEAFF
>TRBJ1-3|TRBV30|TRBD1|NA
TGTGCCTGGAGGAAGGACAGGCAAACTGGAAACACCATATATTTT
CAWRKDRQTGNTIYF
>TRBJ1-5|TRBV7-8|NA|NA
TGTGCCAGCAGCACCGCTGGGGGGGATCAGCCCCAGCATTTT
CASSTAGGDQPQHF
>TRBJ1-5|TRBV7-2|NA|NA
TGTGCCAGCAGCTTCTTTAATCAGCCCCAGCATTTT
CASSFFNQPQHF
>TRBJ1-4|TRBV15|NA|few
TGTGCCACCAGCATACCTGGGAGTAATGAAAAACTGTTTTTT
CATSIPGSNEKLFF
>TRBJ2-3|TRBV3-1/TRBV3-2|NA|NA
TGTGCCAGCAGCCAAGATGAATCACAGAACACAGATACGCAGTATTTT
CASSQDESQNTDTQYF
>TRBJ1-5|TRBV18|NA|NA
TGTGCCAGCTCAAAAGGATCACAGGGCAATCAGCCCCAGCATTTT
CASSKGSQGNQPQHF
>TRBJ1-5|TRBV4-1|NA|NA
TGCGCCAGCAGTGATTCGGGGAGAAATCAGCCCCAGCATTTT
CASSDSGRNQPQHF
>TRBJ1-1|TRBV18|NA|once
TGTGCCAGCTCACCACTCGGTGGTAGGGCGGCAGGGGAAGCTTTCTTT
CASSPLGGRAAGEAFF
>TRBJ1-5|TRBV5-1|TRBD1|NA
TGCGCCAGCAGCTTGACTGGACAGGAAAATCAGCATTTT
CASSLTGQENQHF
>TRBJ1-5|TRBV19|NA|NA
TGTGCCAGTAGCCGTACCAGTTCCCATCAGCCCCAGCATTTT
CASSRTSSHQPQHF